Presented here are 4 T cell receptor beta chains from one specimen sequenced in a study of graft-versus-host responses after intestinal transplantation. Clones were sequenced by immunoSEQ multiplex PCR, and TCRdb holds only the in-frame ones, with some missing. Here the sample spans 130,000 or so clones, roughly nine tenths being singletons. No cognate antigen is known for these TCRs. Sequenced here: unstimulated CD4+ T cells sorted from spleen or lymph node cells, sampled before intestinal transplant. These receptors originate from a human donor who received an intestinal transplant.

The chain is built from TRBV4-1 and TRBJ2-1; no definite D call. The CDR3 spans 14 residues. Germline CDR1 is MGHRA and CDR2 is YSYEKL. The V and J ends lost 1 base and 5 bases respectively, with 9 bases between them. CDR3 coding DNA: TGCGCCAGCAGCCAAGCCGGGCCCCACAATGAGCAGTTCTTC. Protein product: CASSQAGPHNEQFF.

The chain couples TRBV7-2 to TRBJ1-2, with D perhaps TRBD1 (6 bases). Trimming cost V 5 bases and J 4 bases, with 20 bases left between them. The CDR3 length is 16 residues. Germline loops: CDR1 SGHTA, CDR2 FQGNSA. The CDR3 is CASSPQGKQTFYGYTF. CDR3 nucleotides: TGTGCCAGCAGCCCCCAGGGGAAGCAAACCTTCTATGGCTACACCTTC.

This rearrangement joins TRBV6-1 to TRBJ2-1, with D perhaps matching TRBD1 (6 bases). This CDR3 has 14 residues. V was shortened by 6 bases and J by 5 bases, with 14 bases between the two germline ends. The germline CDR1 and CDR2 sequences are MNHNS and SASEGT. As DNA, the CDR3 is TGTGCCAGCAGAGCCGGGACAATCAACAATGAGCAGTTCTTC. Protein sequence: CASRAGTINNEQFF.

This rearrangement joins TRBV7-9 to TRBJ1-2; D gene ambiguous. This CDR3 contains 12 residues. V lost 5 bases to trimming and J lost 4 bases, with 8 bases between them. Germline V lookup: CDR1 SEHNR, CDR2 FQNEAQ (reference sequence). DNA for the CDR3: TGTGCCAGCAGCACTGAGATCTATGGCTACACCTTC. Translation: CASSTEIYGYTF.